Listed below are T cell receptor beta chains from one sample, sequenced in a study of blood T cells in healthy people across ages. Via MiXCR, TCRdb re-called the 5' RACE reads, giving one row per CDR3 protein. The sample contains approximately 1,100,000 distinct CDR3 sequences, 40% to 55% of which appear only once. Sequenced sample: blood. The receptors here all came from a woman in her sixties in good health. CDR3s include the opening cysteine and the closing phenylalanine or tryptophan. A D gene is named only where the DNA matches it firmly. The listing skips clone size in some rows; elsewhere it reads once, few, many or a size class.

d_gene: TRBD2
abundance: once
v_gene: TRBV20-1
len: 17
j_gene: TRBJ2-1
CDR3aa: CSAPESAGRVSGGEQFF
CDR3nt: TGCAGTGCTCCAGAGAGTGCGGGCCGGGTTTCGGGGGGTGAGCAGTTCTTC

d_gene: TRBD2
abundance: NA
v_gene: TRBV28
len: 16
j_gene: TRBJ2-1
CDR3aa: CASSFSLAGADNEQFF
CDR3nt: TGTGCCAGCAGTTTCTCCCTAGCGGGAGCCGACAATGAGCAGTTCTTC

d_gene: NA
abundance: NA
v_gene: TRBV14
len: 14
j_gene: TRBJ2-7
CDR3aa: CASSRAGSPYEQYF
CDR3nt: TGTGCCAGCAGCCGAGCAGGTAGTCCCTACGAGCAGTACTTC

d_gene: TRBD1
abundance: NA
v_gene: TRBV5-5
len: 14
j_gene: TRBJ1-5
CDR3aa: CASSQGTVDQPQHF
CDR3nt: TGTGCCAGCAGCCAAGGGACAGTGGATCAGCCCCAGCATTTT

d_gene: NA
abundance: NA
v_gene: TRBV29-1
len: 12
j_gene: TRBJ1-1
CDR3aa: CSAGGEGTEAFF
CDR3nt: TGCAGCGCCGGGGGCGAGGGTACTGAAGCTTTCTTT

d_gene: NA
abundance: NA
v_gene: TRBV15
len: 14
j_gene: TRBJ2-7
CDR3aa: CATSRGGLRYEQYF
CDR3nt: TGTGCCACCAGCAGAGGAGGCCTCCGCTACGAGCAGTACTTC

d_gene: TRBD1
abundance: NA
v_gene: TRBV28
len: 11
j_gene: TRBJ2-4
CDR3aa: CASLDRVEQYF
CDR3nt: TGTGCCAGCCTCGACAGGGTAGAGCAGTACTTC

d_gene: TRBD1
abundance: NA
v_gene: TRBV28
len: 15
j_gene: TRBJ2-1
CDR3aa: CASKNGQGSSYEQFF
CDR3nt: TGTGCCAGCAAAAATGGACAGGGGAGCTCCTACGAGCAGTTCTTC

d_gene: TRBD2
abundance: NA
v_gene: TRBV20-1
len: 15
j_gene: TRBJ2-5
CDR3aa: CSARPYGGYQETQYF
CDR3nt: TGCAGTGCTAGGCCCTACGGGGGGTACCAAGAGACCCAGTACTTC

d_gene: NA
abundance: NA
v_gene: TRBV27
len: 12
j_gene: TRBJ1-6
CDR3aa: CASRVIGSPLHF
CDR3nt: TGTGCCAGCCGGGTTATCGGGTCACCCCTCCACTTT

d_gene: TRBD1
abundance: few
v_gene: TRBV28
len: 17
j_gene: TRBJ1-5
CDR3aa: CASSRGTGAGSNQPQHF
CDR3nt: TGTGCCAGCAGTCGGGGCACAGGGGCAGGAAGCAATCAGCCCCAGCATTTT

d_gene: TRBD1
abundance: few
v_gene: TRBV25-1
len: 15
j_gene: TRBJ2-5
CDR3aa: CASRHRDRRGETQYF
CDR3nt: TGTGCCAGCCGGCATCGGGACAGAAGAGGAGAGACCCAGTACTTC

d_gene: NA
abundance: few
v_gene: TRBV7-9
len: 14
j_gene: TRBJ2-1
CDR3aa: CASSSKPETNEQFF
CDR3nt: TGTGCCAGCAGCTCTAAACCGGAGACGAATGAGCAGTTCTTC

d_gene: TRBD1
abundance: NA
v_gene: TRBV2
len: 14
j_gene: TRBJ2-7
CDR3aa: CASTRDRSAYEQYF
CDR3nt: TGTGCCAGCACGAGGGACAGGAGTGCCTACGAGCAGTACTTC

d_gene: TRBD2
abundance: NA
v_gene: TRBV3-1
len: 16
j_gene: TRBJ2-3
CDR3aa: CASSHRLAATTDTQYF
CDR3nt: TGTGCCAGCAGCCATCGACTAGCGGCGACCACAGATACGCAGTATTTT

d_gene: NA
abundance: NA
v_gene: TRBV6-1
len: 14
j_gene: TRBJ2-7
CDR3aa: CASSEVGVKYEQYF
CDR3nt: TGTGCCAGCAGTGAAGTGGGAGTGAAGTACGAGCAGTACTTC

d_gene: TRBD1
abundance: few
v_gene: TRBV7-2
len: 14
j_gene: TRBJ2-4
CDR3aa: CASSWDSQKNIQYF
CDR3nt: TGTGCCAGCAGCTGGGACAGTCAAAAAAACATTCAGTACTTC

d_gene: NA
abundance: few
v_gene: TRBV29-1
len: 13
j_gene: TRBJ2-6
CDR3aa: CSVVRAGANVLTF
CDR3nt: TGCAGCGTTGTCAGGGCTGGGGCCAACGTCCTGACTTTC

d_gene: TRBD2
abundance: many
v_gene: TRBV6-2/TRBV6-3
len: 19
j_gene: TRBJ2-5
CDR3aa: CASSYRLDSSGTNQETQYF
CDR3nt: TGTGCCAGCAGTTACCGACTAGACTCCAGCGGGACTAACCAAGAGACCCAGTACTTC

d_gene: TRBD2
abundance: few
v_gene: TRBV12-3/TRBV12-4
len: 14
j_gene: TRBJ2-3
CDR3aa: CAAGGGRRADTQYF
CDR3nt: TGTGCCGCAGGAGGCGGGAGGAGGGCAGATACGCAGTATTTT

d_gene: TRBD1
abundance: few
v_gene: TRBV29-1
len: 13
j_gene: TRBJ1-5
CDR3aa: CSVAGGRDQPQHF
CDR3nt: TGCAGCGTCGCAGGGGGCAGGGATCAGCCCCAGCATTTT

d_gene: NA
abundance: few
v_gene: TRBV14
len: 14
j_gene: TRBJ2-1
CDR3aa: CASSRSGPYNEQFF
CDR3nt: TGTGCCAGCAGCCGATCGGGACCCTACAATGAGCAGTTCTTC

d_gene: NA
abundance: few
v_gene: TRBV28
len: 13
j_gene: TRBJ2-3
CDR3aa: CASSVPRADTQYF
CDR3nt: TGTGCCAGCAGTGTCCCCCGGGCAGATACGCAGTATTTT

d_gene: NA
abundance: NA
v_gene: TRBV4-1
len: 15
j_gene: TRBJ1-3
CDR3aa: CASSQGTVSGNTIYF
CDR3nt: TGCGCCAGCAGCCAAGGGACAGTCTCTGGAAACACCATATATTTT

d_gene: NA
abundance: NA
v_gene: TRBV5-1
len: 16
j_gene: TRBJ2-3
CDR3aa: CASSLAVTGVTDTQYF
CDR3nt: TGCGCCAGCAGCTTGGCCGTTACGGGAGTCACAGATACGCAGTATTTT

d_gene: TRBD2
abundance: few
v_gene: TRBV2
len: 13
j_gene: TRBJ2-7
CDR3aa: CASRREKTYEQYF
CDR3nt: TGTGCCAGCAGGCGGGAGAAAACCTACGAGCAGTACTTC

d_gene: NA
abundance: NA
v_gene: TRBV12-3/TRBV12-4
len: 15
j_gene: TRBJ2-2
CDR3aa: CASSPTGTNTGELFF
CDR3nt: TGTGCCAGCAGTCCTACAGGGACGAACACCGGGGAGCTGTTTTTT

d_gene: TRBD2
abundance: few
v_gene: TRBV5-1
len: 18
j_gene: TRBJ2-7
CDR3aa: CASSLSATGTSRTYEQYF
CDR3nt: TGCGCCAGCAGCTTGTCGGCGACCGGGACTAGCCGTACCTACGAGCAGTACTTC

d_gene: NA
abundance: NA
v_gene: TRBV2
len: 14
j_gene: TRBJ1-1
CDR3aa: CASSEKASASRAFF
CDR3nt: TGTGCCAGCAGTGAGAAGGCCAGCGCGAGTAGAGCTTTCTTT

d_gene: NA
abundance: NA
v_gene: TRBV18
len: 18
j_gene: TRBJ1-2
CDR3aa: CANSPQRISQTGNYGYTF
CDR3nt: TGTGCCAACTCACCACAGAGGATCAGCCAAACAGGGAACTATGGCTACACCTTC

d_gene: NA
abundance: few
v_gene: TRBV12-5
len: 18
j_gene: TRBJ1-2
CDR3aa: CASGLAFHTATGDYGYTF
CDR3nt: TGTGCTAGTGGTTTGGCCTTTCATACAGCTACCGGTGACTATGGCTACACCTTC

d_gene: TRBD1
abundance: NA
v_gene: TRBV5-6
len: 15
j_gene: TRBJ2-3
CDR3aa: CASSFWDRDTDTQYF
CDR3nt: TGTGCCAGCAGCTTCTGGGACAGGGATACAGATACGCAGTATTTT

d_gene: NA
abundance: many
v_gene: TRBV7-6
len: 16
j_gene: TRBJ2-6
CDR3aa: CASSQQTVSGANVLTF
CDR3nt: TGTGCCAGCAGCCAACAGACAGTCTCTGGGGCCAACGTCCTGACTTTC

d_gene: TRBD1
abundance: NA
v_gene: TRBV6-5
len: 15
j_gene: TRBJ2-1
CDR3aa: CASSYSLQGFGEQFF
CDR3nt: TGTGCCAGCAGTTACTCCTTACAGGGGTTTGGTGAGCAGTTCTTC

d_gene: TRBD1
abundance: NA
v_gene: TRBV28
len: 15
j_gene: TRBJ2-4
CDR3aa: CASSLPGQGENIQYF
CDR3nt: TGTGCCAGCAGTTTACCAGGACAGGGAGAAAACATTCAGTACTTC

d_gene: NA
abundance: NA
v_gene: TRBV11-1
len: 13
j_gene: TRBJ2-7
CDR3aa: CASSHYVGDEQYF
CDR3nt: TGTGCCAGCAGCCACTATGTGGGGGACGAGCAGTACTTC

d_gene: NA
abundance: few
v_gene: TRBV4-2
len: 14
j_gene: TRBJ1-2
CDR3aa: CASSQEAQAGGYTF
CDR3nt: TGTGCCAGCAGCCAAGAGGCCCAGGCCGGTGGCTACACCTTC

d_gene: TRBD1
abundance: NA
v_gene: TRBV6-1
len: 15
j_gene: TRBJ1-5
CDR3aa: CASSPGTGLNQPQHF
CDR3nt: TGTGCCAGCAGCCCCGGGACAGGGCTCAATCAGCCCCAGCATTTT

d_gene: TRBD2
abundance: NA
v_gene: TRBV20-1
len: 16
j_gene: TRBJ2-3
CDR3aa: CSARAVGAGNPDTQYF
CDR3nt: TGCAGTGCTAGAGCGGTTGGAGCGGGGAACCCAGATACGCAGTATTTT

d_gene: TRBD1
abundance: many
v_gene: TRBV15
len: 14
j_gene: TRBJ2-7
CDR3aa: CATSRRGQPYEQYF
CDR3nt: TGTGCCACCAGCAGAAGGGGACAGCCCTACGAGCAGTACTTC

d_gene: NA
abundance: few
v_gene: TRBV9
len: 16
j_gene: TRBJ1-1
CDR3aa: CASSPARGHPNTEAFF
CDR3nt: TGTGCCAGCAGCCCAGCCAGAGGACATCCGAACACTGAAGCTTTCTTT

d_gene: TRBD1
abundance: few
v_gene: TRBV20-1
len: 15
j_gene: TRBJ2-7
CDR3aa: CSAPYIQDRAYEQYF
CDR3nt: TGCAGTGCTCCCTACATTCAGGACAGGGCCTACGAGCAGTACTTC

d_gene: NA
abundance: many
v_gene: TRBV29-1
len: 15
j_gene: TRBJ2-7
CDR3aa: CSVGKIGTGSYEQYF
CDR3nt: TGCAGCGTTGGGAAAATAGGGACGGGGTCCTACGAGCAGTACTTC

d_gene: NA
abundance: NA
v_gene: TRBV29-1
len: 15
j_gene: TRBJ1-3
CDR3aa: CSVALDSSSGNTIYF
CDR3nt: TGCAGCGTTGCCCTTGACAGCAGCTCTGGAAACACCATATATTTT

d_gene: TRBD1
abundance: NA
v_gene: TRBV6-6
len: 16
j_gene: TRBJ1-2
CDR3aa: CASSRPGTGVNYGYTF
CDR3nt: TGTGCCAGCAGTCGGCCGGGGACAGGGGTTAACTATGGCTACACCTTC

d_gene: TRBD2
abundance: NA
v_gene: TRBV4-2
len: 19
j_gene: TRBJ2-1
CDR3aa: CASSQLLGLAGGPGNEQFF
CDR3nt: TGTGCCAGCAGCCAACTTCTGGGACTAGCGGGAGGGCCTGGGAATGAGCAGTTCTTC

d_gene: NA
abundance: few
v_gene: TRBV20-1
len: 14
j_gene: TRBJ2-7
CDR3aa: CSAIEGGGRYEQYF
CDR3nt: TGCAGTGCCATCGAGGGGGGCGGCCGCTACGAGCAGTACTTC

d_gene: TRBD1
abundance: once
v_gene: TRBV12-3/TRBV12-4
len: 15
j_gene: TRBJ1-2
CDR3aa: CASSSPPGQGYGYTF
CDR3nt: TGTGCCAGCAGTTCCCCGCCGGGACAGGGGTATGGCTACACCTTC

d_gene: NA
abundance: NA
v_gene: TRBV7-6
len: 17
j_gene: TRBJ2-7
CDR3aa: CASSLASRTRRSYEQYF
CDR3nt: TGTGCCAGCAGCTTAGCTTCCAGGACTCGGCGCTCCTACGAGCAGTACTTC

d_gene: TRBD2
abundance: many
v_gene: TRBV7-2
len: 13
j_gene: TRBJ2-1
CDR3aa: CASSSGTSNEQFF
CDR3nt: TGTGCCAGCAGCTCCGGGACTAGCAATGAGCAGTTCTTC

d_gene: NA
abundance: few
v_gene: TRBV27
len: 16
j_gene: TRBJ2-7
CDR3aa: CASSSYGGDSSYEQYF
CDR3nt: TGTGCCAGCTCTAGCTACGGGGGAGACAGCTCCTACGAGCAGTACTTC

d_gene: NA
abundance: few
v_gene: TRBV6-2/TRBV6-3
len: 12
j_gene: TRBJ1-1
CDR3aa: CASSYAKAEAFF
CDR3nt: TGTGCCAGCAGTTACGCGAAGGCTGAAGCTTTCTTT

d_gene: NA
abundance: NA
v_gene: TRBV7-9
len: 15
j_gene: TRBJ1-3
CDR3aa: CASSLGVTAGNTIYF
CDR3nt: TGTGCCAGCAGCTTAGGCGTGACAGCTGGAAACACCATATATTTT

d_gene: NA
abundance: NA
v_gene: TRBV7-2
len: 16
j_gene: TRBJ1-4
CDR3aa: CASSLMSVGGNEKLFF
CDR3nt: TGTGCCAGCAGCTTAATGTCAGTGGGGGGAAATGAAAAACTGTTTTTT

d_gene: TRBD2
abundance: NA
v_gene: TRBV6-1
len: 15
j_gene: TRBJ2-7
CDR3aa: CASSSDSGRTVEQYF
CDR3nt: TGTGCCAGCAGTAGTGATAGCGGGAGGACGGTTGAGCAGTACTTC

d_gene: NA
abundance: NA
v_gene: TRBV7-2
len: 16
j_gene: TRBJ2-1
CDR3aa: CASSLGSGAIFNEQFF
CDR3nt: TGTGCCAGCAGCTTAGGCTCTGGAGCGATCTTCAATGAGCAGTTCTTC